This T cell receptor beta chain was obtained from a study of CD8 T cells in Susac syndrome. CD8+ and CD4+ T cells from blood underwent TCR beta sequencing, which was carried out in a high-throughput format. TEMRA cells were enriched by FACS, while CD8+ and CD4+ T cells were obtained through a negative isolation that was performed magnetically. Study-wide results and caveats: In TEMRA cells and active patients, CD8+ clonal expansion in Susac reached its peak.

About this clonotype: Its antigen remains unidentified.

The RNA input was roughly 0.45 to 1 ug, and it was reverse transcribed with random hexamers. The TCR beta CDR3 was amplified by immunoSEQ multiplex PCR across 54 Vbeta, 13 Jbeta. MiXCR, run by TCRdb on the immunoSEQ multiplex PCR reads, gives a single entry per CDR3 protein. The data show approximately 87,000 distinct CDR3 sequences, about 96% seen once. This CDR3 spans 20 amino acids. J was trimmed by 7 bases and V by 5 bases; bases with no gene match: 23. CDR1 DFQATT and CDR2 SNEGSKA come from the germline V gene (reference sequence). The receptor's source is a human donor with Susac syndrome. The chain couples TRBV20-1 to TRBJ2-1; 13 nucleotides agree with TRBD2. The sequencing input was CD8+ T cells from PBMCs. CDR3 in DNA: TGCAGTGCTCGAAGCCCCCTGGGACTAGCGGGATCGAGGCGCGAGAATGAGCAGTTCTTC. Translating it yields CSARSPLGLAGSRRENEQFF.